This T cell receptor (beta chain) was captured in a study of blood T cell repertoires in COVID-19 (dated by TCRdb to between 2020 and 2021). About the investigation overall: Collaborator samples came from the United States, Italy and Spain and covered acute and convalescent phases of COVID-19. The material from the prospective study consisted of cDNA or gDNA derived from T cells, B-cell-depleted T cells, or PBMCs. The dataset comprised deeply sampled blood TCRbeta repertoires from subjects exposed to, actively infected with, or recovered from COVID-19. The repertoires were released in a freely available public database intended as a resource for research on the immune response to SARS-CoV-2. The samples were drawn from the first 160 participants of the ongoing ImmuneRACE study and from more than 1,000 subjects provided by 6 global collaborators. Sample metadata almost always included a de-identified subject ID, COVID-19 status, age in years and sex. HLA class I and class II types, where available, came from metadata supplied by the sample provider rather than from assay-based typing. Study-wide findings and limitations: How much clinical and demographic metadata was included differed by source and by participant, and the metadata was provided uncurated.

A second Seattle source provided samples from volunteer blood donors who had recovered from COVID-19. The collaborating institutions used their own protocols to collect whole blood in K2EDTA tubes. For TCRbeta analysis, collaborator samples were shipped as frozen whole blood, as isolated PBMCs, or as DNA extracted from either sample type. TCRbeta CDR3 regions were amplified from genomic DNA using the immunoSEQ Assay, a bias-controlled multiplex PCR. Per the authors' processing: Within the assay, amplification of reference gene primers was used to estimate how many nucleated cells each sample contained. To quantify the absolute abundance of each unique TCRbeta CDR3 rearrangement, sequence reads were collapsed and filtered. For each sample, productive Simpson clonality was calculated as the square root of Simpson's diversity index across productive rearrangements. This is the immuneACCESS table as TCRdb keeps it, with only in-frame sequences that have V and J called. A part of the clones is gone; compared with another copy, unresolved V genes explain less than half, and the rest is unexplained. The V and J calls and the clone size are those of that table, but D and trimming were determined from the DNA. This sample is represented by about 340,000 clones; approximately 90% of them were singletons. 2.5% to 4% of the sample is held by the ten biggest clonotypes.

CDR1 LNHNV and CDR2 YYDKDF were looked up in the germline V gene (reference sequence). The trim is 1 base for V and 1 base for J, with a gap of 13 bases between the germline ends. From its cysteine to its phenylalanine, the CDR3 spans 16 amino acids. Only the CDR3 region is kept as DNA, spanning 48 bases read in frame from base 1. This clone was found once. Its antigen is not yet known. There are no base qualities to consult, and no much larger clone falls within one base. The chain couples TRBV15 to TRBJ1-1; TRBD1 could be the D gene, as 5 bases match. This sequence originates from a woman aged 18-35 years who had recovered from COVID-19. Sequencing was carried out using peripheral blood. The CDR3 protein: CATSRGGQGKNTEAFF. The sequenced DNA: TGTGCCACCAGCAGAGGAGGACAAGGGAAGAACACTGAAGCTTTCTTT.